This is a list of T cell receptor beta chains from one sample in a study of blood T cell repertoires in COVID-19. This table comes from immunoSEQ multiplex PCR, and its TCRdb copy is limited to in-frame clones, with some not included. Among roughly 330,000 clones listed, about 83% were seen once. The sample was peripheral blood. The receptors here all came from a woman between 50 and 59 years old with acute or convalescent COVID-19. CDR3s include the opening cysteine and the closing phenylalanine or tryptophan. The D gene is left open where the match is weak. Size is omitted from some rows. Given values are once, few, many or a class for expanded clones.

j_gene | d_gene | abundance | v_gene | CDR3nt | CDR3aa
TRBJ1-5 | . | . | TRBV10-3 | TGTGCCATCAGTGATGTCGAGGAGAGTCAGCCCCAGCATTTT | CAISDVEESQPQHF
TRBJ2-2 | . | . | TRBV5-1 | TGCGCCAGCAGCCGCCCAGAGAACACCGGGGAGCTGTTTTTT | CASSRPENTGELFF
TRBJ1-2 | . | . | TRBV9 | TGTGCCAGCACAACGGGGGAGTTGGGCTATGGCTACACCTTC | CASTTGELGYGYTF
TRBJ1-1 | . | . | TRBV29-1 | TGCAGCGTTGAAGGGGCGGGTGAAGCTTTCTTT | CSVEGAGEAFF
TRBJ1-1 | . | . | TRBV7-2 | TGTGCCAGCAGCTTAAAAGGGGGGGGCACTGAAGCTTTCTTT | CASSLKGGGTEAFF
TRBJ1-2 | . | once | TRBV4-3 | TGCGCCAGCAGCCAATACCGTGGGGGGGGAGGAGATCGCTACACCTTC | CASSQYRGGGGDRYTF
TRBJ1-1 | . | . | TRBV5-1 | TGCGCCAGCAGCTTATTAGGGGTAAATGAAGCTTTCTTT | CASSLLGVNEAFF
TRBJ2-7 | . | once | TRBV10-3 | TGTGCCATCAGTGAGAGTAGAGTAGAGCAGTACTTC | CAISESRVEQYF
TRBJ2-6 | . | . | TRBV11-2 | TGTGCCAGCAGCTCTCGGTGGGGGCCCCCCTCTGGGGCCAACGTCCTGACTTTC | CASSSRWGPPSGANVLTF
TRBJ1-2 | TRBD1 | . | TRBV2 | TGTGCCAGCAGCTCCGGACAGGGAGGCTATGGCTACACCTTC | CASSSGQGGYGYTF
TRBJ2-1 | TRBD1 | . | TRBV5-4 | TGTGCCAGCAGCTTGGAGGGACAGGGTTACTACAATGAGCAGTTCTTC | CASSLEGQGYYNEQFF
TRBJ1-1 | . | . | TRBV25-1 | TGTGCCAGCAGTGAATTAGGGGCTGAAGCTTTCTTT | CASSELGAEAFF
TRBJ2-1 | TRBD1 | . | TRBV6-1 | TGTGCCAGCAGTGAAGAGGGGACAGGGGGCAATGAGCAGTTCTTC | CASSEEGTGGNEQFF
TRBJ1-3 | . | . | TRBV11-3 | TGTGCCAGCAGCTTAGGGCCTCCAAACTCTGGAAACACCATATATTTT | CASSLGPPNSGNTIYF
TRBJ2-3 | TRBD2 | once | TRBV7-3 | TGTGCCAGCAGCGACCCGCGGGGGGCCACAGATACGCAGTATTTT | CASSDPRGATDTQYF
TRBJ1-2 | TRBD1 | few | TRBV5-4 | TGTGCCAGCAGCTTGGTTGGGACAGGGGACCTCTATGGCTACACCTTC | CASSLVGTGDLYGYTF
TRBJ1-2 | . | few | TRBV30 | TGTGCCTGGAGAGGAGGGGGGGGCAGGAACTATGGCTACACCTTC | CAWRGGGGRNYGYTF
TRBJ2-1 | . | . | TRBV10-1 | TGCGCCAGCAGACCGGGACTTCGGGATAGGGAGCAGTTCTTC | CASRPGLRDREQFF
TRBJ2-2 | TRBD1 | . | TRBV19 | TGTGCCGGTTCAGGGGGACCACGTTCGAACACCGGGGAGCTGTTTTTT | CAGSGGPRSNTGELFF
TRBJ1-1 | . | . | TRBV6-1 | TGTGCCAGCAGAGAATACGGGAACACTGAAGCTTTCTTT | CASREYGNTEAFF
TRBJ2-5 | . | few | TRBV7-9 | TGTGCCAGCAGCCCTCGGGTCCCTGAGACCCAGTACTTC | CASSPRVPETQYF
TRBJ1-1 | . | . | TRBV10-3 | TGTGCCATCAGTGAGCTAGAGGGGGCTGAAGCTTTCTTT | CAISELEGAEAFF
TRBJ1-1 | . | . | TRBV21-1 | TGTGCCAGCAGCACCATTTCCCAAGGAGGGGGGGACACTGAAGCTTTCTTT | CASSTISQGGGDTEAFF
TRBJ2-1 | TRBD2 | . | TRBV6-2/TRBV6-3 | TGTGCCAGCAGTGCTACTCCGGGACTAGCTGTGTATGAGCAGTTCTTC | CASSATPGLAVYEQFF
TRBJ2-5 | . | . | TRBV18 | TGTGCCAGCTCACCGCCCTCTGGCGGGACAGTGACCCAGTACTTC | CASSPPSGGTVTQYF
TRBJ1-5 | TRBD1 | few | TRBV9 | TGTGCCAGCAGCGTAGGACAGGGGGCCGATCAGCCCCAGCATTTT | CASSVGQGADQPQHF